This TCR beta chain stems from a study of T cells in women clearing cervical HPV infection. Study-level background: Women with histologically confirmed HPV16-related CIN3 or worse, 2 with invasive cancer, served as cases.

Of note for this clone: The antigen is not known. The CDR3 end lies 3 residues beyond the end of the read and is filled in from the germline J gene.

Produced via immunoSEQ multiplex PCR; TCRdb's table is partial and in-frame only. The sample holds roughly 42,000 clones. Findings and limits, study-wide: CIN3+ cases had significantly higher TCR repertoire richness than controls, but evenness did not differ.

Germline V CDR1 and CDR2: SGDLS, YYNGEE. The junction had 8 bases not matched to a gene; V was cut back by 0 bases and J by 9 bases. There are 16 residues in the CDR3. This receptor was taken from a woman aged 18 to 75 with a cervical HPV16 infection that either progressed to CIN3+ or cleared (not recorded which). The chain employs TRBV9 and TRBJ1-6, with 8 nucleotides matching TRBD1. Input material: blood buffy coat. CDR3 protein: CASSVGGQVGTSPLHF. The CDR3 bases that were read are TGTGCCAGCAGCGTAGGGGGACAGGTCGGAACTTCACCC.